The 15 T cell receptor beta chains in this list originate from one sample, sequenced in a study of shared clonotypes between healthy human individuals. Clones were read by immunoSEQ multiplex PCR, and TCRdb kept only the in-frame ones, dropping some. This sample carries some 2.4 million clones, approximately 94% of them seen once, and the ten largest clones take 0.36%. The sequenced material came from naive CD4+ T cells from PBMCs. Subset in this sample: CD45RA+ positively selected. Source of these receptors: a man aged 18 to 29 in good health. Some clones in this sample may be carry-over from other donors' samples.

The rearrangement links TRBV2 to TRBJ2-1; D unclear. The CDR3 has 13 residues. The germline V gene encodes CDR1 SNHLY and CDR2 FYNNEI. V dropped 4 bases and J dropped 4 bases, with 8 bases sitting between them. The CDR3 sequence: CASSVELYNEQFF. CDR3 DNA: TGTGCCAGCAGTGTAGAGCTATACAATGAGCAGTTCTTC.

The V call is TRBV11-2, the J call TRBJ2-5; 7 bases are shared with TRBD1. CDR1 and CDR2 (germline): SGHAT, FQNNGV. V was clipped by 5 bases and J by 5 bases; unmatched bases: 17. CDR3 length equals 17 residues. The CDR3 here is CASSPISVRGQGETQYF. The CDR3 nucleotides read TGTGCCAGCAGCCCAATAAGTGTAAGGGGGCAGGGGGAGACCCAGTACTTC.

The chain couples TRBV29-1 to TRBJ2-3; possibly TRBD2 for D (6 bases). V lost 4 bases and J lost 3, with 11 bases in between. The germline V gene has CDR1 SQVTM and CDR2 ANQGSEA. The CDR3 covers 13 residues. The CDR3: CSVGRDGTDTQYF. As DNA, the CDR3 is TGCAGCGTTGGGCGGGACGGGACAGATACGCAGTATTTT.

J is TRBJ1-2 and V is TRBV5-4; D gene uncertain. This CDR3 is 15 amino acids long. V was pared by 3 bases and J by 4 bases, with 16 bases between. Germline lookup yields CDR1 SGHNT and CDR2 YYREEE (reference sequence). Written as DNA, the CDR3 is TGTGCCAGCAGCTCCGGCGCGGAGGAAAGCTATGGCTACACCTTC. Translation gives CASSSGAEESYGYTF.

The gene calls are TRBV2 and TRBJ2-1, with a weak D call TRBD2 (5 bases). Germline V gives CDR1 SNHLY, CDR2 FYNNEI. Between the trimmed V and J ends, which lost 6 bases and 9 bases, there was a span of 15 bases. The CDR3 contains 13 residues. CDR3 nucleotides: TGTGCCAGCAGCCGGACTGGGCCTGGTGAGCAGTTCTTC. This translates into CASSRTGPGEQFF.

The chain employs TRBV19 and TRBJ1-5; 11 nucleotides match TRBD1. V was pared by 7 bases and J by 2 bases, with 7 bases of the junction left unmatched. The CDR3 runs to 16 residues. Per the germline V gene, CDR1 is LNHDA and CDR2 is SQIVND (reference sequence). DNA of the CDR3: TGTGCCAGTATACGGACAGGGGGCATCGGCAATCAGCCCCAGCATTTT. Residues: CASIRTGGIGNQPQHF.

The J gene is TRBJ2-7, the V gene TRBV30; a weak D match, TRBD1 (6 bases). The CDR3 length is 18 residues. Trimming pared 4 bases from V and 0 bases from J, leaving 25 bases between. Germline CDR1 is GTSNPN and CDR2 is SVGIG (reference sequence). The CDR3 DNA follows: TGTGCCTGGACCCTCCCCAATACCCGAGCAGGGGCCTCCTACGAGCAGTACTTC. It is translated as CAWTLPNTRAGASYEQYF.

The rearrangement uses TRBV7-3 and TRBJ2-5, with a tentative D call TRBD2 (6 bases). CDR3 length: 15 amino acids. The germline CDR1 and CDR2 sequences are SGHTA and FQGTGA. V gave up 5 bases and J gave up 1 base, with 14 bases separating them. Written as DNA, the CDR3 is TGTGCCAGCAGCCCCCAGCGGGCGAGCCAAGAGACCCAGTACTTC. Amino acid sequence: CASSPQRASQETQYF.

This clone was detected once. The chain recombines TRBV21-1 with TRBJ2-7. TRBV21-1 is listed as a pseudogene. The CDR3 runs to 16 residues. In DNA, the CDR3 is TGTGCCAGCAGCCAAAGCGTTCAGGTCAGCTCCTACGAGCAGTACTTC. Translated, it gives CASSQSVQVSSYEQYF.

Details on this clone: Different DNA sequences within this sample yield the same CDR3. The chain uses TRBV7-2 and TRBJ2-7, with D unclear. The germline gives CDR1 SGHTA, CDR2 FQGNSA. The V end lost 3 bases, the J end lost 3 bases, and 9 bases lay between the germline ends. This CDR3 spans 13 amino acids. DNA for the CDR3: TGTGCCAGCAGCTTGGGCCCAAGCTACGAGCAGTACTTC. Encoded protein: CASSLGPSYEQYF.

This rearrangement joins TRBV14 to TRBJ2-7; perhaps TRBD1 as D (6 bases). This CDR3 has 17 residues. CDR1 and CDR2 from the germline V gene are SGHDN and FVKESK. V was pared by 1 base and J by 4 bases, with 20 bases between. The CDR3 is CASSQGFIRDRRYEQYF. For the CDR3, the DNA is TGTGCCAGCAGCCAAGGGTTTATCCGTGACAGGCGGTACGAGCAGTACTTC.

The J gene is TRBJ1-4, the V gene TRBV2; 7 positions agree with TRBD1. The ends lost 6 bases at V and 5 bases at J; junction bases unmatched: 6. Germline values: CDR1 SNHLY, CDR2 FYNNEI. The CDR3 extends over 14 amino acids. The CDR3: CASRGDRGNEKLFF. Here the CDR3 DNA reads TGTGCCAGCAGGGGGGACAGAGGGAATGAAAAACTGTTTTTT.

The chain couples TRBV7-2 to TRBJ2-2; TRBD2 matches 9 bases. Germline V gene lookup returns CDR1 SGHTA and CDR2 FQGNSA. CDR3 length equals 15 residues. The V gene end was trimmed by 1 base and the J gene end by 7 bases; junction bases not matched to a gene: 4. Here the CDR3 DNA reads TGTGCCAGCAGCTTAGTGGGACTAGCTAGCGGGGAGCTGTTTTTT. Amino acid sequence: CASSLVGLASGELFF.

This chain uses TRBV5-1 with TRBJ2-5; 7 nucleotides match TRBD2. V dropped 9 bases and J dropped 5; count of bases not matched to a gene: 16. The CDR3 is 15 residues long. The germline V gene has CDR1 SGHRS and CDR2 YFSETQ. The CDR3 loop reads CATHAVGGSWETQYF. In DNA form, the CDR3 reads TGCGCCACCCACGCAGTTGGCGGGAGTTGGGAGACCCAGTACTTC.

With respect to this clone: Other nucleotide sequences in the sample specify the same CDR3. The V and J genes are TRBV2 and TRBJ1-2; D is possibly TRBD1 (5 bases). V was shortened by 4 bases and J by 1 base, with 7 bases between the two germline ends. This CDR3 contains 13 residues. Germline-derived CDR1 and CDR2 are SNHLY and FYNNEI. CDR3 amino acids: CASSVTVNYGYTF. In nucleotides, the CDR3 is TGTGCCAGCAGTGTGACAGTTAACTATGGCTACACCTTC.